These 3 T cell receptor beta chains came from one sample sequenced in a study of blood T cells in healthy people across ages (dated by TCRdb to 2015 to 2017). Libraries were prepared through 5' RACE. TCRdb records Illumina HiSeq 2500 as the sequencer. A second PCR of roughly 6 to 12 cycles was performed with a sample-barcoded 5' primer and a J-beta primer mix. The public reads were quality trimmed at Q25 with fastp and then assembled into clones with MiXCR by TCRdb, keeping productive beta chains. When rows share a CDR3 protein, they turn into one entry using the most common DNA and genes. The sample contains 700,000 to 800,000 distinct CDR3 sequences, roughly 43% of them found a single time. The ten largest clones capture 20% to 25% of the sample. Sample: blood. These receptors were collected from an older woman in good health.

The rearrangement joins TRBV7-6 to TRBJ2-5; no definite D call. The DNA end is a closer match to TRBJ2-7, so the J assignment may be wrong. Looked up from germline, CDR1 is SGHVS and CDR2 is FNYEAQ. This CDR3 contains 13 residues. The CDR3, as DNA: TGTGCCAGCAGCTTAGGGCAGGTTAACGAGCAGTACTTC. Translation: CASSLGQVNEQYF.

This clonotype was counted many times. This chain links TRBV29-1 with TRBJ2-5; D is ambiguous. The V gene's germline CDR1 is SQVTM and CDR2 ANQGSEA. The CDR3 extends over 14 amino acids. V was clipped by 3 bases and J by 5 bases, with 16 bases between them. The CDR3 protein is CSVETLPLGETQYF. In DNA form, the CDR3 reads TGCAGCGTTGAGACTTTACCTCTGGGTGAGACCCAGTACTTC.

The CDR3 loop is CSVEGAGGVNYGYTF. CDR3 nucleotide sequence: TGCAGCGTTGAAGGAGCCGGGGGTGTCAACTATGGCTACACCTTC. The chain carries TRBV29-1 and TRBJ1-2, with D possibly matching TRBD1 (5 bases). Looked up from germline, CDR1 is SQVTM and CDR2 is ANQGSEA. V was pared by 1 base and J by 2 bases, with 14 bases between. This CDR3 contains 15 residues.